These T cell receptor beta chains were read from a single sample in a study of T cell repertoires in cytomegalovirus infection. TCRdb passed the reads through MiXCR, listing each CDR3 protein once. The sample holds a few hundred thousand distinct CDR3 sequences, about 35% seen once. Their antigens are not known. Sequencing was performed on cultured PBMCs, taken from culture after CMV antigen stimulation. These receptors were taken from a human donor in good health (CMV status not recorded). Some clones in this sample may be carry-over from other donors' samples. Each CDR3 is given with its conserved first and last residue. D genes are given only for firm matches. A row's size may be missing; if present it is once, few, many or a size class.

>TRBJ1-4|.|15|TRBV5-6|.
TGTGCCAGCAGTCCGTCGGGACGGTATAATGAAAAACTGTTTTTT
CASSPSGRYNEKLFF
>TRBJ2-1|.|12|TRBV7-8|few
TGTGCCAGCAGCTTATTGTTGGGTGAGCAGTTCTTC
CASSLLLGEQFF
>TRBJ1-5|.|14|TRBV18|once
TGTGCCAGCTCACCCCCCCCGGATCCTGGAGCCCAGCATTTT
CASSPPPDPGAQHF
>TRBJ1-6|.|16|TRBV28|few
TGTGCCAGCAGCTCCCAACCTGTCGGGGGCAGAGCACCCCTCCACTTT
CASSSQPVGGRAPLHF
>TRBJ1-5|.|17|TRBV4-2|few
TGTGCCAGCAGCCAAGATTGGCCGCAGGATAGCAATCAGCCCCAGCATTTT
CASSQDWPQDSNQPQHF
>TRBJ2-1|TRBD2|16|TRBV6-2/TRBV6-3|few
TGTGCCAGCAGTTACACTGTCCGGGAGGGTACAGTTGAGCAGTTCTTC
CASSYTVREGTVEQFF
>TRBJ1-5|.|14|TRBV4-1|few
TGCGCCAGCAGCCAAGTCCGGGGGCCTCAGCCCCAGCATTTT
CASSQVRGPQPQHF
>TRBJ2-3|TRBD2|18|TRBV4-1|.
TGCGCCAGCAGCCAAGATGCGGGGGTTAGCGGGGCCACAGATACGCAGTATTTT
CASSQDAGVSGATDTQYF
>TRBJ1-4|.|14|TRBV20-1|.
TGCAGTGCTAAAGGGGCAGGAAAAAGCGAAAAACTGTTTTTT
CSAKGAGKSEKLFF
>TRBJ2-1|TRBD2|18|TRBV12-3/TRBV12-4|.
TGTGCCAGCAGCCCTCGGGCGCCGGCGACTAGCGGTTACAATGAGCAGTTCTTC
CASSPRAPATSGYNEQFF
>TRBJ2-2|TRBD1|11|TRBV20-1|.
TGCAGTGCCAGTAGGGGGCCGGAGCTGTTTTTT
CSASRGPELFF
>TRBJ1-2|.|14|TRBV7-2|many
TGTGCCAGCAGCTCCATACTGGACCTCTATGGCTACACCTTC
CASSSILDLYGYTF
>TRBJ2-5|.|13|TRBV20-1|once
TGCAGTGCTAGTACCCAGGGTCTTAGGACCCAGTACTTC
CSASTQGLRTQYF
>TRBJ2-1|TRBD2|18|TRBV4-1|few
TGCGCCAGCAGAAAAGGGCTAGCGGGAGGGCCAAGGGGGAATGAGCAGTTCTTC
CASRKGLAGGPRGNEQFF
>TRBJ2-1|TRBD1|14|TRBV20-1|.
TGCAGTGCTTCCAAACAGGGGAATAACAATGAGCAGTTCTTC
CSASKQGNNNEQFF
>TRBJ2-1|.|15|TRBV12-3/TRBV12-4|.
TGTGCCAGCAGTTTAGGACGGACAACCTACAATGAGCAGTTCTTC
CASSLGRTTYNEQFF
>TRBJ1-2|.|13|TRBV10-3|.
TGTGCCATCATTTCGACAGGTCCTTATGGCTACACCTTC
CAIISTGPYGYTF
>TRBJ1-1|.|12|TRBV20-1|few
TGCAGTGCTAGTCCCAGGGACACTGAAGCTTTCTTT
CSASPRDTEAFF
>TRBJ2-7|.|15|TRBV7-6|few
TGTGCCAGCAGCCAAGGTTCAGCGGTCGCCTACGAGCAGTACTTC
CASSQGSAVAYEQYF
>TRBJ2-1|.|13|TRBV6-2/TRBV6-3|.
TGTGCCAGCAGCTACAGGGAGGGGAATGAGCAGTTCTTC
CASSYREGNEQFF
>TRBJ2-5|.|15|TRBV28|.
TGTGCCAGCACCCGAATGCGGGAATCCGGCGAGACCCAGTACTTC
CASTRMRESGETQYF
>TRBJ2-6|.|15|TRBV6-5|few
TGTGCCAGCACCCAGGGGGGCTCTGGGGCCAACGTCCTGACTTTC
CASTQGGSGANVLTF
>TRBJ2-1|.|12|TRBV7-9|.
TGTGCCAGCTCCAAGGGCCCCGATGAGCAGTTCTTC
CASSKGPDEQFF
>TRBJ1-1|.|13|TRBV7-6|many
TGTGCCAGCAGCTCCGGACAGAACACTGAAGCTTTCTTT
CASSSGQNTEAFF
>TRBJ2-5|TRBD2|16|TRBV7-2|few
TGTGCCAGCAGAGAGACTAGCGGGAACCGGAGGGGGACCCAGTACTTC
CASRETSGNRRGTQYF
>TRBJ2-3|.|12|TRBV9|.
TGTGCCAGCAGCGAGGTCGGTGATACGCAGTATTTT
CASSEVGDTQYF
>TRBJ2-2|.|13|TRBV7-2|few
TGTGCCAGCACCGCCCTTCACGGCGGGGAGCTGTTTTTT
CASTALHGGELFF
>TRBJ1-3|.|13|TRBV9|few
TGTGCCAGCAGCGTTACCGCTGGAAACACCATATATTTT
CASSVTAGNTIYF
>TRBJ2-7|.|12|TRBV2|.
TGTGCCAGCGTGGAGCTCAGGCTCGAGCAGTACTTC
CASVELRLEQYF
>TRBJ2-1|.|14|TRBV19|few
TGTGCCAGTAGTATGAGACTGGCTCTTTATGAGCAGTTCTTC
CASSMRLALYEQFF
>TRBJ2-1|.|11|TRBV6-2/TRBV6-3|.
TGTGCCAGCAGAAAAAGGGAGGAGGAGTTCTTC
CASRKREEEFF
>TRBJ2-1|TRBD2|16|TRBV5-4|few
TGTGCCAGCAGCTTGGTGCGGACTAGCGGGCCTAATGAGCAGTTCTTC
CASSLVRTSGPNEQFF
>TRBJ2-7|TRBD2|12|TRBV6-1|.
TGTGCCAGCAGTGAACTAGCGGGAGATCCGCTCTTC
CASSELAGDPLF
>TRBJ1-1|.|15|TRBV18|.
TGTGCCAGTACTTCACAGGCCCCTAATCGAGGTGAAGCTTTCTTT
CASTSQAPNRGEAFF
>TRBJ2-5|TRBD2|12|TRBV20-1|.
TGCAGTGCCGGACTAGCGGAAGAGACCCAGTACTTC
CSAGLAEETQYF
>TRBJ2-2|TRBD2|15|TRBV11-2|.
TGTGCCAGCAGCTTCCCTAGCGGGAGACACGGGGAGCTGTTTTTT
CASSFPSGRHGELFF
>TRBJ1-6|.|16|TRBV6-1|few
TGTGCCAGCAGCCAGACAGGACCTCGTTGGGATTCACCCCTCCACTTT
CASSQTGPRWDSPLHF
>TRBJ2-5|.|14|TRBV7-9|few
TGTGCCAGCAGCCACCCTTGGGGTGGCGAGACCCAGTACTTC
CASSHPWGGETQYF
>TRBJ2-7|TRBD2|15|TRBV10-3|.
TGTGCCATCAGTGTGATAGCGGGAGTGGGCCACGAGCAGTACTTC
CAISVIAGVGHEQYF
>TRBJ2-1|.|10|TRBV11-2|.
TGTGCCAGCAGCTCGCACGGGCAGTTCTTC
CASSSHGQFF
>TRBJ1-5|.|13|TRBV7-6|few
TGTGCCAGCAGCTTCGGTAGAGGGCAGCCCCAGCATTTT
CASSFGRGQPQHF
>TRBJ2-2|.|15|TRBV4-1|.
TGCGCCAGCAGCCCCTACGGTTTAGGGGAGAGAGAGCTGTTTTTT
CASSPYGLGERELFF
>TRBJ2-5|.|15|TRBV4-1|.
TGCGCCAGCAGCCAAGTTATCCAGGGTTCAGAGACCCAGTACTTC
CASSQVIQGSETQYF
>TRBJ1-1|TRBD1|15|TRBV7-9|.
TGTGCCAGCGGTCGGACAGGGGGCGCGAGCACTGAAGCTTTCTTT
CASGRTGGASTEAFF
>TRBJ2-1|TRBD2|16|TRBV25-1|few
TGTGCCAGCAGTGAATTAGGTGGCGGGAGAACGAATGAGCAGTTCTTC
CASSELGGGRTNEQFF
>TRBJ1-5|TRBD1|17|TRBV5-1|.
TGCGCCAGCAGGTCAGGGGGGCGATCTCATAGCAATCAGCCCCAGCATTTT
CASRSGGRSHSNQPQHF